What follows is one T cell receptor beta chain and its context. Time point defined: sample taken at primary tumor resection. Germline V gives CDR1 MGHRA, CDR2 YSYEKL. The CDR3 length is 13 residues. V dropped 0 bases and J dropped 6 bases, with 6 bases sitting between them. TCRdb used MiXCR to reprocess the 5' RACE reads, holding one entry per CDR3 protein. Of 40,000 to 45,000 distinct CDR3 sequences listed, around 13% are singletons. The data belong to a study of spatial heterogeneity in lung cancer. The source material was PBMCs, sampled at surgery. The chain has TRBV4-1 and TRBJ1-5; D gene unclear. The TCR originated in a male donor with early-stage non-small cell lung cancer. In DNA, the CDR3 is TGCGCCAGCAGCCAAGAGGGCAGTCAGCCCCAGCATTTT. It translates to CASSQEGSQPQHF.